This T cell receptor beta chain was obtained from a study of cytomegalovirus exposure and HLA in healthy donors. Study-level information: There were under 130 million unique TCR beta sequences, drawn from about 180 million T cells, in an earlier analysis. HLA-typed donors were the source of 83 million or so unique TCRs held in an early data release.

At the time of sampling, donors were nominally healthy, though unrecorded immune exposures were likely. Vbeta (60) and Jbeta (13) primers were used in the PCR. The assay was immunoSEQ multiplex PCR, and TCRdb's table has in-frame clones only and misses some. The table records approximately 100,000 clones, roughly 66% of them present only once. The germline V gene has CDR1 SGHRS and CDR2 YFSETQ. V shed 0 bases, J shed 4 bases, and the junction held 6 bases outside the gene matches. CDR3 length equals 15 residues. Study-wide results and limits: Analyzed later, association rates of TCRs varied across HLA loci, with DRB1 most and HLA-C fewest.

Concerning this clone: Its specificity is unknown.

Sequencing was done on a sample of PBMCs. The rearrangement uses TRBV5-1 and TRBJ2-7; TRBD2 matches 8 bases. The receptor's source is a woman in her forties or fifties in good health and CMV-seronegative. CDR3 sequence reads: CASSLEGLVSYEQYF. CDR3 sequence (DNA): TGCGCCAGCAGCTTGGAGGGACTAGTGTCTTACGAGCAGTACTTC.